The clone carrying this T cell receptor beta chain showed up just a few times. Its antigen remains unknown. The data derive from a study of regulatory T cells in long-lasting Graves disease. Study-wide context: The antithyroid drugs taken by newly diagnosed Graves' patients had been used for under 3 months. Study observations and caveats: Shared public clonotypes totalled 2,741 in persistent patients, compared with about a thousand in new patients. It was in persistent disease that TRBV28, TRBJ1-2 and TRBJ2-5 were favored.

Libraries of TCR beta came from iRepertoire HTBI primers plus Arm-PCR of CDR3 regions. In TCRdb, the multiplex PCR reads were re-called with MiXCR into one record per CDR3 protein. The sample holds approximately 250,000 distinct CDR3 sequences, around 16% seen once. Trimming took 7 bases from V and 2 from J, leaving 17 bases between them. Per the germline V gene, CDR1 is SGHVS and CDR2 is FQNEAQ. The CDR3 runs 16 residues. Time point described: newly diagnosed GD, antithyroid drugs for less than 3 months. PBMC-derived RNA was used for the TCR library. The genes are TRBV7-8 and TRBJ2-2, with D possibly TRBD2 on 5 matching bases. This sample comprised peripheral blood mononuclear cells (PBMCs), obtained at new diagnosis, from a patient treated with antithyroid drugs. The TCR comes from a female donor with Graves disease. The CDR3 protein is CASTSLGAANTGELFF. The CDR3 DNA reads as TGTGCCAGCACCTCCCTTGGAGCGGCAAACACCGGGGAGCTGTTTTTT.